This T cell receptor beta chain was sequenced for a study of blood T cell repertoires in COVID-19. For the study at large: There were acute and convalescent COVID-19 samples, and they came from the United States, Italy and Spain.

Trimming left V 4 bases short and J 9 bases short, with 22 bases between. Germline-derived CDR1 and CDR2 are LGHDT and YNNKEL (reference sequence). This CDR3 contains 16 residues. In the study's own analysis: Reference gene primer amplification yielded estimated nucleated cell counts. Method: immunoSEQ multiplex PCR; TCRdb's copy keeps in-frame clones and lacks some. The V and J calls and clone size come from that table; D and trimming were worked out from the DNA. The data show around 400,000 clones, with around 87% seen just once and 2% to 2.5% held by the top ten. The sequence was collected from a woman aged 55-70 years with COVID-19, enrolled during active disease. Material for sequencing was peripheral blood. The chain uses TRBV3-1 (or the pseudogene TRBV3-2) and TRBJ2-1, with a tentative D call TRBD1 (5 bases). In DNA form, the CDR3 reads TGTGCCAGCAGCCCATATGGGGCCGTCACCGCCCTTGAGCAGTTCTTC. It specifies CASSPYGAVTALEQFF.